These 25 T cell receptor beta chains were sequenced from one sample in a study of T cell responses to AZD1222 COVID-19 vaccine. TCRdb's copy holds only in-frame clones and misses some; the assay was immunoSEQ multiplex PCR. The repertoire includes 90,000 to 110,000 clones, around 80% of them detected once, and more than 4.5% sits in the top ten. Sample: peripheral blood, taken on day 0 of AZD1222 vaccination. Receptor source: an adult in good health.

This sequence joins TRBV19 and TRBJ1-1; no definite D call. CDR1 is LNHDA, CDR2 SQIVND, per germline (reference sequence). The ends were cut back, 1 base at V and 4 bases at J, with 13 bases in the middle. This CDR3 spans 15 amino acids. CDR3 sequence: CASSIGNGIATEAFF. The CDR3 region has the DNA TGTGCCAGTAGTATAGGTAACGGGATCGCCACTGAAGCTTTCTTT.

This clone was counted a single time. The rearrangement links TRBV9 to TRBJ1-3; 12 bases align to TRBD1. The germline V gene has CDR1 SGDLS and CDR2 YYNGEE. The junction had 6 bases not matched to a gene; V was cut back by 3 bases and J by 2 bases. The CDR3 length is 17 residues. CDR3 nucleotides: TGTGCCAGCAGCGGATCGGGACAGGGGGCGGCTGGAAACACCATATATTTT. Amino acids: CASSGSGQGAAGNTIYF.

The genes are TRBV15 and TRBJ1-4, with D perhaps TRBD1 (5 bases). V was shortened by 2 bases and J by 5 bases, with 12 bases between the two germline ends. There are 15 residues in the CDR3. Germline V gives CDR1 LNHNV, CDR2 YYDKDF (reference sequence). The CDR3 sequence: CATSRRGVGNEKLFF. The CDR3 DNA reads TGTGCCACCAGCAGACGAGGGGTTGGGAATGAAAAACTGTTTTTT.

The rearrangement links TRBV11-2 to TRBJ2-7; D ambiguous. CDR1 and CDR2 (germline): SGHAT, FQNNGV. The germline V and J ends were trimmed by 3 bases and 3 bases, with 9 bases remaining between them. The CDR3 consists of 13 residues. The CDR3 loop is CASSFSLDYEQYF. The CDR3 nucleotides are TGTGCCAGCAGCTTTTCGCTGGACTACGAGCAGTACTTC.

V usage is TRBV11-2 and J usage is TRBJ1-1; D is undetermined. This CDR3 has 16 residues. Trimming pared 5 bases from V and 8 bases from J, leaving 24 bases between. In germline, CDR1 is SGHAT, CDR2 FQNNGV. This CDR3 is CASSPRTRADVMEAFF. CDR3 coding DNA: TGTGCCAGCAGCCCAAGGACCCGGGCGGACGTTATGGAAGCTTTCTTT.

For this clone: One junction end does not reproduce the germline sequence, and a read error may be involved. The chain joins TRBV4-1 to TRBJ2-5; TRBD2 matches 9 bases. Germline V gives CDR1 MGHRA, CDR2 YSYEKL. CDR3 length: 17 residues. CDR3 in amino acids: CASSKEVAGALGETQYF. The CDR3 region has the DNA TGCGCCAGCAGCAAAGAGGTAGCGGGGGCCTTGGGAGAGACCCAGTACTTC.

This chain joins TRBV25-1 and TRBJ2-3; D is undetermined. The CDR3 runs to 15 residues. V gave up 8 bases and J gave up 1 base, with 16 bases separating them. From germline, CDR1 is MGHDK and CDR2 SYGVNS. CDR3 coding DNA: TGTGCCAGCCCCCGGCCCGGTCGCCGCACAGATACGCAGTATTTT. It codes for CASPRPGRRTDTQYF.

The rearrangement joins TRBV10-1 to TRBJ1-5, with D perhaps matching TRBD1 (6 bases). This CDR3 region has 18 residues. V shed 7 bases and J shed 3 bases, with 25 bases lying between them. Germline CDR1 reads WNHNN; CDR2 reads SYGVQD (reference sequence). CDR3 protein: CASILSPSRGRTNQPQHF. CDR3 sequence (DNA): TGCGCCAGCATTCTCTCGCCCTCCCGGGGGCGAACCAATCAGCCCCAGCATTTT.

This clone appeared a few times. The chain recombines TRBV29-1 with TRBJ1-3; possibly TRBD1 for D (6 bases). This CDR3 spans 14 amino acids. Germline loops: CDR1 SQVTM, CDR2 ANQGSEA. Trimming shortened V by 4 bases and J by 4 bases, and 14 bases separated the two germline ends. The CDR3 here is CSVGLGAEGNTIYF. The CDR3 DNA follows: TGCAGCGTTGGACTGGGGGCAGAAGGAAACACCATATATTTT.

The chain couples TRBV7-8 to TRBJ2-5; possibly TRBD1 for D (6 bases). Germline loops: CDR1 SGHVS, CDR2 FQNEAQ. CDR3 size: 15 residues. V was pared by 3 bases and J by 5 bases, with 16 bases between. CDR3 loop: CASSLGRGFSETQYF. The DNA for the CDR3 is TGTGCCAGCAGCTTGGGCAGGGGATTTTCGGAGACCCAGTACTTC.

This clone is a singleton in its sample. The chain has TRBV30 and TRBJ1-5; unclear D gene. V was clipped by 3 bases and J by 6 bases, with 9 bases between them. This CDR3 is built from 12 residues. Germline V CDR1 and CDR2: GTSNPN, SVGIG (reference sequence). The CDR3 DNA sequence: TGTGCCTGGAGCCCGGCGGCTCAGCCCCAGCATTTT. It specifies CAWSPAAQPQHF.

V gene TRBV3-1 (or the pseudogene TRBV3-2) combines with J gene TRBJ1-4, with D maybe TRBD1 (5 bases). CDR1 and CDR2 (germline): LGHDT, YNNKEL (reference sequence). With 8 bases removed from V and 3 bases from J, the gap between germline ends came to 10 bases. The CDR3 sequence is 13 residues long. The CDR3 nucleotides are TGTGCCAGCGGGGGACGGTCTAATGAAAAACTGTTTTTT. As protein: CASGGRSNEKLFF.

The V gene is TRBV11-3, the J gene TRBJ2-5; TRBD2 agrees at 8 bases. Germline V CDR1 and CDR2: SGHNT, YENEEA. J lost 3 bases, V lost 4 bases, and 10 bases had no gene match. The CDR3 consists of 16 residues. The CDR3: CASSSGLVSGEETQYF. CDR3 sequence (DNA): TGTGCCAGCAGCTCGGGGTTGGTTAGCGGGGAAGAGACCCAGTACTTC.

This clone was seen a handful of times. The chain links TRBV5-4 to TRBJ1-1; D uncertain. The germline gives CDR1 SGHNT, CDR2 YYREEE (reference sequence). Between the trimmed V and J ends, which lost 6 bases and 5 bases, there was a span of 23 bases. There are 16 residues in the CDR3. The CDR3 DNA follows: TGTGCCAGCACCTTCGGAGGGAAATCAGTGAGTACTGAAGCTTTCTTT. Translation: CASTFGGKSVSTEAFF.

The rearrangement uses TRBV12-3 or TRBV12-4 and TRBJ1-5; unclear D gene. The length of the CDR3 is 12 residues. V was trimmed by 3 bases and J by 13 bases, leaving 13 bases between them. The CDR3 is CASSFQTGTQHF. The CDR3 region has the DNA TGTGCCAGCAGTTTCCAGACGGGAACTCAGCATTTT.

The chain is built from TRBV7-9 and TRBJ2-7; TRBD1 agrees at 10 bases. Germline V gene data show CDR1 as SEHNR and CDR2 as FQNEAQ (reference sequence). The length of the CDR3 is 18 residues. J lost 1 base, V lost 8 bases, and 17 bases had no gene match. The CDR3 DNA follows: TGTGCCAGCCGCCGAGGGGGACAGGGGTTCCTAGGATCCTACGAGCAGTACTTC. Amino acids: CASRRGGQGFLGSYEQYF.

There are a few counts of this clone. The CDR3 here is CASSLGGQGWDTEAFF. The DNA of the CDR3 is TGTGCCAGCAGCCTAGGGGGACAGGGTTGGGACACTGAAGCTTTCTTT. The V gene is TRBV7-2, the J gene TRBJ1-1, with 9 nucleotides matching TRBD1. The CDR3 totals 16 residues. The germline gives CDR1 SGHTA, CDR2 FQGNSA. The V segment lost 5 bases and the J segment 3 bases; nucleotides outside the gene matches: 10.

The CDR3 spells CASRHTALNTGELFF. The CDR3 DNA follows: TGTGCCAGCAGGCACACAGCGTTGAACACCGGGGAGCTGTTTTTT. The V and J genes are TRBV3-1 (or the pseudogene TRBV3-2) and TRBJ2-2; D is ambiguous. The V and J ends lost 6 bases and 1 base respectively, with 12 bases between them. Germline loops: CDR1 LGHDT, CDR2 YNNKEL (reference sequence). This CDR3 spans 15 amino acids.

In this sample, this clone turned up once. J is TRBJ1-2 and V is TRBV5-1; 9 bases are a match to TRBD1. The V gene's germline CDR1 is SGHRS and CDR2 YFSETQ. Trimming at V came to 3 bases and at J to 8 bases, leaving 8 bases not matched to a gene. The length of the CDR3 is 14 residues. CDR3 coding DNA: TGCGCCAGCAGCTCTGGGGACAGGGTAGGCGGCTACACCTTC. It translates to CASSSGDRVGGYTF.

The chain couples TRBV5-1 to TRBJ2-3; tentatively, D is TRBD1 (6 bases). V was clipped by 7 bases and J by 0 bases, with 12 bases between them. CDR1 is SGHRS and CDR2 is YFSETQ in the germline V gene. The CDR3 is 14 amino acids. The CDR3 DNA sequence: TGCGCCAGCGTCAGGGGCGGCAGCACAGATACGCAGTATTTT. Its protein is CASVRGGSTDTQYF.

This clone was detected only a few times. The chain combines TRBV12-3 or TRBV12-4 with TRBJ2-5; 7 bases match TRBD1. The CDR3 length is 13 residues. V gave up 6 bases and J gave up 5 bases; unmatched junction bases: 6. The CDR3 protein is CASRTTGSETQYF. The DNA for the CDR3 is TGTGCCAGCAGGACGACAGGGTCCGAGACCCAGTACTTC.

As DNA, the CDR3 is TGTGCCAGCAGCGTCGCCAGCCTTGGAAACACCATATATTTT. Translated: CASSVASLGNTIYF. This chain connects TRBV9 to TRBJ1-3, with D hard to call. Germline V lookup: CDR1 SGDLS, CDR2 YYNGEE. This CDR3 has 14 amino acids. V lost 2 bases to trimming and J lost 3 bases, with 9 bases between them.

The chain joins TRBV3-1 (or the pseudogene TRBV3-2) to TRBJ1-2; 8 bases are a match to TRBD1. There are 12 residues in the CDR3. Losses at the gene ends were 8 bases for V and 4 bases for J; bases not matched to a gene: 3. From germline, CDR1 is LGHDT and CDR2 YNNKEL (reference sequence). The CDR3 DNA is TGTGCCAGCGACAGGGGCGGCTATGGCTACACCTTC. Protein sequence: CASDRGGYGYTF.

The rearrangement links TRBV7-9 to TRBJ2-7; the D gene is possibly TRBD2 (5 bases). Trimming took off 3 bases at V and 6 bases at J, with 15 bases between the two ends. The CDR3 consists of 14 residues. Germline loops: CDR1 SEHNR, CDR2 FQNEAQ (reference sequence). CDR3 protein: CASSLESLEGEQYF. DNA of the CDR3: TGTGCCAGCAGCTTGGAGAGTCTCGAGGGCGAGCAGTACTTC.

This rearrangement joins TRBV6-6 to TRBJ1-1; perhaps TRBD1 as D (5 bases). The V gene's germline CDR1 is MNHNY and CDR2 SVGAGI (reference sequence). V lost 4 bases and J lost 4, with 10 bases in between. This CDR3 comprises 13 residues. In DNA form, the CDR3 reads TGTGCCAGCAGTTGGAGGAGGGGCACTGAAGCTTTCTTT. This encodes CASSWRRGTEAFF.